A single sample is the source of the 31 T cell receptor beta chains below, sequenced in a study of technical replicates of blood from a few donors (dated by TCRdb to 2015 to 2018). Preparation of the library involved the immunoSEQ multiplex PCR assay. As stored in TCRdb, this immuneACCESS dataset retains in-frame rearrangements with V and J assigned. A fraction of the clones does not appear; measured against another copy, unresolved V genes explain less than half of the discrepancy, and the remainder lacks a known reason. The sample profile shows more than 70,000 clones; around nine tenths of them were found once. Jointly, the top ten make up 0.27% of the sample. The specimen was T cells isolated from PBMCs. The receptors originated from a human donor in good health.

This clone was detected only a few times. The V and J genes are TRBV5-1 and TRBJ1-1; 8 bases agree with TRBD1. This CDR3 is built from 15 residues. CDR1 and CDR2 (germline): SGHRS, YFSETQ. V shed 0 bases and J 9 bases; nucleotides not matched to a gene: 10. The CDR3 DNA sequence: TGCGCCAGCAGCTTGGACGGGACAGGCGGGACGAAAGCTTTCTTT. The encoded protein is CASSLDGTGGTKAFF.

J is TRBJ1-1 and V is TRBV7-9; 9 bases align to TRBD1. Germline V gene lookup returns CDR1 SEHNR and CDR2 FQNEAQ (reference sequence). The length of the CDR3 is 19 residues. Losses at the gene ends were 1 base for V and 1 base for J; bases not matched to a gene: 13. The DNA of the CDR3 is TGTGCCAGCAGCTTAGGCCTGGCTTCACAGGGGGCAAAGAACACTGAAGCTTTCTTT. Protein sequence: CASSLGLASQGAKNTEAFF.

The rearrangement links TRBV5-6 to TRBJ1-5; TRBD1 matches at 7 bases. The CDR3 spans 16 residues. Trimming at V came to 4 bases and at J to 4 bases, leaving 11 bases not matched to a gene. Germline V gene sequence: CDR1 SGHDT, CDR2 YYEEEE. CDR3 amino acids: CASSRSTGALNQPQHF. For the CDR3, the DNA is TGTGCCAGCAGCCGTTCTACAGGGGCCCTAAATCAGCCCCAGCATTTT.

The chain uses TRBV5-6 and TRBJ2-7; 13 bases align to TRBD2. Germline values: CDR1 SGHDT, CDR2 YYEEEE. The CDR3 length is 16 residues. V lost 3 bases, J lost 1 base, and 4 bases stayed unmatched. The CDR3 DNA is TGTGCCAGCAGCTACGGACTAGCGGGAGAGTCCTACGAGCAGTACTTC. This codes for CASSYGLAGESYEQYF.

This chain uses TRBV5-8 with TRBJ1-5; 8 bases match TRBD1. Germline V gene lookup returns CDR1 SGHTS and CDR2 YDEGEE. The CDR3 runs 17 residues. With V trimmed by 3 bases and J by 0 bases, 8 bases remained unmatched. The CDR3 region has the DNA TGTGCCAGCAGCTCATGGACAGGGAAATATAGCAATCAGCCCCAGCATTTT. Residues: CASSSWTGKYSNQPQHF.

The V call is TRBV5-1, the J call TRBJ1-1; possible D gene TRBD1, 5 bases. Germline-derived CDR1 and CDR2 are SGHRS and YFSETQ. CDR3 length: 14 amino acids. Trimming cost V 0 bases and J 5 bases, with 11 bases left between them. The CDR3 DNA follows: TGCGCCAGCAGCTTGGAACGGGGGGTAACTGAAGCTTTCTTT. It specifies CASSLERGVTEAFF.

This clone was seen a single time. The V and J genes are TRBV5-4 and TRBJ2-5; 12 positions agree with TRBD2. CDR3 size: 17 residues. V shed 4 bases, J shed 5 bases, and the junction held 12 bases outside the gene matches. Germline V CDR1 and CDR2: SGHNT, YYREEE (reference sequence). The CDR3 is CASSHPPSGRGAETQYF. CDR3 bases: TGTGCCAGCAGCCACCCTCCTAGCGGGAGGGGGGCTGAGACCCAGTACTTC.

This clone appeared once. V gene TRBV29-1 combines with J gene TRBJ2-7; D is undetermined. Germline-derived CDR1 and CDR2 are SQVTM and ANQGSEA. The CDR3 runs to 13 residues. The V end lost 4 bases, the J end lost 4 bases, and 14 bases lay between the germline ends. CDR3 loop: CSVVSPAGYEQYF. In nucleotides, the CDR3 is TGCAGCGTTGTCTCACCGGCCGGGTACGAGCAGTACTTC.

The V gene is TRBV7-9, the J gene TRBJ2-1; 11 bases are shared with TRBD1. The CDR3 covers 16 residues. In germline, CDR1 is SEHNR, CDR2 FQNEAQ (reference sequence). V lost 3 bases to trimming and J lost 3 bases; unmatched junction nucleotides: 4. The CDR3 nucleotides read TGTGCCAGCAGCTTGAGGACAGGGGGCTACTACAATGAGCAGTTCTTC. Its protein product is CASSLRTGGYYNEQFF. Full variable domain (remainder filled in from reference TRBV7-9 and TRBJ2-1): DTGVSQNPRHKITKRGQNVTFRCDPISEHNRLYWYRQTLGQGPEFLTYFQNEAQLEKSRLLSDRFSAERPKGSFSTLEIQRTEQGDSAMYLCASSLRTGGYYNEQFFGPGTRLTVL.

Only one count was recorded for this clone. The chain employs TRBV29-1 and TRBJ2-3, with 7 bases that match TRBD2. Germline loops: CDR1 SQVTM, CDR2 ANQGSEA. This CDR3 has 14 amino acids. Trimming took 4 bases from V and 0 from J; bases not matched to a gene: 4. The CDR3 DNA is TGCAGCGTTGTACGCGGGGGTAGCACAGATACGCAGTATTTT. Its protein is CSVVRGGSTDTQYF.

This chain uses TRBV29-1 with TRBJ1-2; no clear D gene. CDR1 SQVTM and CDR2 ANQGSEA come from the germline V gene. This CDR3 contains 12 residues. Trimming stripped 2 bases from V and 2 bases from J, with 6 bases between. The CDR3 region is CSVEWRNYGYTF. CDR3 in DNA: TGCAGCGTTGAATGGAGGAACTATGGCTACACCTTC.

The V and J genes are TRBV30 and TRBJ2-7; no definite D call. The CDR3 length is 11 residues. Germline lookup yields CDR1 GTSNPN and CDR2 SVGIG (reference sequence). The V end was cut by 1 base, the J end by 3 bases, with 4 bases between. The CDR3 here is CAWSDYYEQYF. DNA for the CDR3: TGTGCCTGGAGTGATTACTACGAGCAGTACTTC.

The chain recombines TRBV4-2 with TRBJ2-3; 7 bases are shared with TRBD1. Trimming removed 2 bases from V and 6 bases from J; junction bases left unmatched: 8. The CDR3 contains 15 residues. Germline CDR1 reads LGHNA; CDR2 reads YNFKEQ. The CDR3 bases are TGTGCCAGCAGCCAACCGTTTACAGGGGAGGATACGCAGTATTTT. It specifies CASSQPFTGEDTQYF.

The chain uses TRBV28 and TRBJ2-5, with TRBD1 matching 8 bases. This CDR3 is 14 amino acids long. The junction had 2 bases not matched to a gene; V was cut back by 3 bases and J by 2 bases. From germline, CDR1 is MDHEN and CDR2 SYDVKM. CDR3: CASSLGQAQETQYF. CDR3 DNA: TGTGCCAGCAGTTTGGGACAGGCACAAGAGACCCAGTACTTC.

The gene calls are TRBV29-1 and TRBJ1-3; unclear D gene. The V and J ends lost 0 bases and 0 bases respectively, with 6 bases between them. This CDR3 has 14 residues. Germline CDR1 and CDR2: SQVTM and ANQGSEA. CDR3 nucleotides: TGCAGCGTTGAAGAGGCCAGCTCTGGAAACACCATATATTTT. The encoded protein is CSVEEASSGNTIYF.

The chain uses TRBV5-1 and TRBJ1-2; D unresolved. V was shortened by 3 bases and J by 4 bases, with 16 bases between the two germline ends. This CDR3 region has 15 residues. Germline V gives CDR1 SGHRS, CDR2 YFSETQ. In DNA form, the CDR3 reads TGCGCCAGCAGCTCAGTAAACGGGGATTTCTATGGCTACACCTTC. Translating gives CASSSVNGDFYGYTF.

The chain's CDR3 is CASSLVSPDRDGNYGYTF. CDR3 DNA: TGTGCCAGCAGCTTAGTATCCCCAGACAGGGATGGGAACTATGGCTACACCTTC. The V and J genes are TRBV7-9 and TRBJ1-2; 7 nucleotides align to TRBD1. The trim removed 1 base at V and 2 bases at J, leaving 13 bases unmatched. Germline CDR1 reads SEHNR; CDR2 reads FQNEAQ (reference sequence). This CDR3 has 18 residues. Full variable domain (outside the CDR3, taken from reference TRBV7-9 and TRBJ1-2): DTGVSQNPRHKITKRGQNVTFRCDPISEHNRLYWYRQTLGQGPEFLTYFQNEAQLEKSRLLSDRFSAERPKGSFSTLEIQRTEQGDSAMYLCASSLVSPDRDGNYGYTFGSGTRLTVV.

V usage is TRBV19 and J usage is TRBJ1-3; TRBD1 agrees at 8 bases. Trimming took 6 bases from V and 3 from J; bases not matched to a gene: 7. Looked up from germline, CDR1 is LNHDA and CDR2 is SQIVND (reference sequence). The CDR3 sequence is 15 residues long. The CDR3: CASSQGAVFGNTIYF. In DNA, the CDR3 is TGTGCCAGTAGCCAGGGGGCCGTATTTGGAAACACCATATATTTT.

The chain links TRBV2 to TRBJ2-1; TRBD1 matches at 11 bases. The V gene end was trimmed by 6 bases and the J gene end by 3 bases; junction bases not matched to a gene: 10. The CDR3 is made up of 17 amino acids. The germline V gene has CDR1 SNHLY and CDR2 FYNNEI. The CDR3 DNA is TGTGCCAGCAGCGACCCCTCGGGGACAGGGGGCTACAATGAGCAGTTCTTC. It codes for CASSDPSGTGGYNEQFF. Complete variable domain (other parts from reference TRBV2 and TRBJ2-1): EPEVTQTPSHQVTQMGQEVILRCVPISNHLYFYWYRQILGQKVEFLVSFYNNEISEKSEIFDDQFSVERPDGSNFTLKIRSTKLEDSAMYFCASSDPSGTGGYNEQFFGPGTRLTVL.

The CDR3 loop reads CASSPDDRVLTDTQYF. The CDR3, as DNA: TGTGCCAGCAGCCCGGATGACAGGGTCCTAACAGATACGCAGTATTTT. This chain links TRBV5-5 with TRBJ2-3, with 7 positions matching TRBD1. Germline V lookup: CDR1 SGHKS, CDR2 YYEKEE (reference sequence). V was clipped by 4 bases and J by 3 bases; unmatched bases: 11. The CDR3 loop spans 16 amino acids.

The CDR3 region is CASSQPLGGETQYF. In nucleotides, the CDR3 is TGCGCCAGCAGCCAGCCCCTAGGGGGAGAGACCCAGTACTTC. The rearrangement uses TRBV4-1 and TRBJ2-5; perhaps TRBD1 as D (6 bases). This CDR3 region has 14 residues. The germline V and J ends were trimmed by 3 bases and 4 bases, with 12 bases remaining between them. Germline V gene sequence: CDR1 MGHRA, CDR2 YSYEKL.

The rearrangement uses TRBV6-1 and TRBJ2-1; 8 positions agree with TRBD2. In germline, CDR1 is MNHNS, CDR2 SASEGT. The length of the CDR3 is 15 residues. Losses at the gene ends were 6 bases for V and 5 bases for J; bases not matched to a gene: 9. Written as DNA, the CDR3 is TGTGCCAGCAGCAGGACTAGCTTTTCCCACAATGAGCAGTTCTTC. Its translation: CASSRTSFSHNEQFF.

This chain connects TRBV7-9 to TRBJ1-4, with 8 bases lining up with TRBD1. The length of the CDR3 is 15 residues. With V trimmed by 4 bases and J by 5 bases, 6 bases remained unmatched. Germline V gene lookup returns CDR1 SEHNR and CDR2 FQNEAQ (reference sequence). CDR3 sequence reads: CASSSLQGANEKLFF. The DNA for the CDR3 is TGTGCCAGCAGCTCTTTGCAGGGGGCGAATGAAAAACTGTTTTTT.

The chain joins TRBV28 to TRBJ2-3; 14 nucleotides line up with TRBD2. V lost 2 bases and J lost 7; bases outside the gene matches: 5. Per the germline V gene, CDR1 is MDHEN and CDR2 is SYDVKM. The CDR3 is 16 residues long. This chain's CDR3 is CASSLGLAGGLNTQYF. As DNA, the CDR3 is TGTGCCAGCAGTTTAGGACTAGCGGGGGGCCTGAATACGCAGTATTTT.

This clone was counted a single time. This chain connects TRBV2 to TRBJ2-7; 8 bases are a match to TRBD1. The germline gives CDR1 SNHLY, CDR2 FYNNEI. The CDR3 is 14 residues long. V lost 6 bases and J lost 7; bases outside the gene matches: 11. CDR3 bases: TGTGCCAGCAGCCCCAGGACAGGGAAGGAAGAGCAGTACTTC. This codes for CASSPRTGKEEQYF.

This chain connects TRBV28 to TRBJ2-7; D might be TRBD1 (6 bases). Germline V gene data show CDR1 as MDHEN and CDR2 as SYDVKM. Trimming stripped 6 bases from V and 7 bases from J, with 10 bases between. The CDR3 extends over 11 amino acids. CDR3 bases: TGTGCCAGCAGCGACAGGAGAGAGCAGTACTTC. It codes for CASSDRREQYF.

The chain has TRBV7-2 and TRBJ2-7; a possible D gene is TRBD2 (7 bases). V lost 5 bases and J lost 6, with 11 bases in between. This CDR3 is 12 amino acids long. CDR1 and CDR2 (germline): SGHTA, FQGNSA. For the CDR3, the DNA is TGTGCCAGCAGCCCCCGGGGGGCCGAGCAGTACTTC. Its protein product is CASSPRGAEQYF.

This sequence joins TRBV28 and TRBJ2-5, with 7 bases matching TRBD2. Per the germline V gene, CDR1 is MDHEN and CDR2 is SYDVKM. The CDR3 covers 12 residues. The V gene end was trimmed by 6 bases and the J gene end by 5 bases; junction bases not matched to a gene: 3. CDR3 DNA: TGTGCCAGCAGGCTGGGAGGGGAGACCCAGTACTTC. Its protein is CASRLGGETQYF.

The chain recombines TRBV7-3 with TRBJ1-1; the D is unclear. In germline, CDR1 is SGHTA, CDR2 FQGTGA. The CDR3 runs 13 residues. Trimming removed 5 bases at V and 4 bases at J, with 11 bases between. CDR3 sequence reads: CASSVPGGTEAFF. CDR3 coding DNA: TGTGCCAGCAGCGTCCCTGGAGGCACTGAAGCTTTCTTT.

The chain employs TRBV18 and TRBJ1-5; 8 bases line up with TRBD1. Unmatched junction bases numbered 5, after V lost 8 bases and J lost 2 bases. Germline assignment: CDR1 KGHSH and CDR2 LQKENI. The CDR3 is made up of 14 amino acids. The CDR3 reads CASQGASGNQPQHF. CDR3 DNA sequence: TGTGCCAGCCAGGGGGCGTCGGGCAATCAGCCCCAGCATTTT.

This chain connects TRBV19 to TRBJ2-3; 8 bases agree with TRBD2. The CDR3 runs to 15 residues. Trimming at V came to 4 bases and at J to 2 bases, leaving 5 bases not matched to a gene. The germline V gene has CDR1 LNHDA and CDR2 SQIVND (reference sequence). The CDR3 protein is CASSTSGGPTDTQYF. The CDR3 DNA follows: TGTGCCAGTAGTACTTCGGGAGGGCCCACAGATACGCAGTATTTT. The full variable domain, completed using reference TRBV19 and TRBJ2-3, is DGGITQSPKYLFRKEGQNVTLSCEQNLNHDAMYWYRQDPGQGLRLIYYSQIVNDFQKGDIAEGYSVSREKKESFPLTVTSAQKNPTAFYLCASSTSGGPTDTQYFGPGTRLTVL.